This T cell receptor beta chain emerged from a study of blood T cell repertoires in COVID-19. The assay was immunoSEQ multiplex PCR, and TCRdb's table has in-frame clones only and misses some. The sample shows about 240,000 clones, approximately 78% of them seen only once. With 0 bases removed from V and 6 bases from J, the gap between germline ends came to 14 bases. Per germline, CDR1 LGHDT and CDR2 YNNKEL (reference sequence). The CDR3 totals 15 residues. The gene calls are TRBV3-1 (or the pseudogene TRBV3-2) and TRBJ1-2, with D perhaps TRBD1 (6 bases). This TCR was sampled from a woman aged 18-30 years with acute or convalescent COVID-19. The sequenced material came from peripheral blood. Here the CDR3 reads CASSQDSVRGNGYTF. The DNA for the CDR3 is TGTGCCAGCAGCCAAGATTCGGTCAGGGGAAATGGCTACACCTTC.